What follows are 14 T cell receptor beta chains derived from one specimen sequenced in a study of T cells after yellow fever vaccination. TCRdb re-called the 5' RACE reads through MiXCR, storing one row per CDR3 protein. The profile shows 400,000 or so distinct CDR3 sequences, roughly 11% of them singletons. The input for sequencing was PBMCs, taken on the day of the first yellow fever vaccination. These receptors were collected from a man between 18 and 29 years old who received the YFV17D yellow fever vaccine.

This rearrangement joins TRBV20-1 to TRBJ1-1; D uncertain. The V end lost 1 base, the J end lost 1 base, and 16 bases lay between the germline ends. CDR1 is DFQATT and CDR2 is SNEGSKA in the germline V gene (reference sequence). The CDR3 loop spans 16 amino acids. The CDR3 is CSARGILDGPNTEAFF. The CDR3 coding sequence is TGCAGTGCTAGAGGAATCTTGGACGGCCCGAACACTGAAGCTTTCTTT.

This chain connects TRBV5-4 to TRBJ2-5; a possible D gene is TRBD2 (5 bases). The CDR3 sequence is 13 residues long. Germline V gene sequence: CDR1 SGHNT, CDR2 YYREEE (reference sequence). The V end was cut by 0 bases, the J end by 7 bases, with 10 bases between. CDR3 protein: CASSLGNEGTQYF. The CDR3 DNA follows: TGTGCCAGCAGCTTGGGGAACGAGGGGACCCAGTACTTC.

The CDR3 DNA is TGTGCCAGCAGCCTTTTACTGGGGCAGGGAGCGAACACCGGGGAGCTGTTTTTT. This gives the protein CASSLLLGQGANTGELFF. The V and J genes are TRBV3-1 and TRBJ2-2; D could derive from TRBD1 or TRBD2 (5 bases each). V shed 4 bases and J shed 0 bases, with 18 bases lying between them. CDR1 and CDR2 from the germline V gene are LGHDT and YNNKEL (reference sequence). There are 18 residues in the CDR3.

This clonotype has more than one count but fewer than ten. The chain uses TRBV7-2 and TRBJ1-1; 8 bases map to TRBD1. Per the germline V gene, CDR1 is SGHTA and CDR2 is FQGNSA. There are 14 residues in the CDR3. With 1 base clipped from V and 10 bases from J, the junction kept 8 bases outside the gene matches. This CDR3 is CASSLGQGALSAFF. The CDR3 DNA follows: TGTGCCAGCAGCTTAGGGCAGGGGGCGTTATCAGCTTTCTTT.

A few counts support this clonotype. J is TRBJ2-1 and V is TRBV19; D is uncertain. Trimming took 3 bases from V and 6 from J, leaving 9 bases between them. Germline CDR1 is LNHDA and CDR2 is SQIVND (reference sequence). The CDR3 sequence is 13 residues long. The DNA for the CDR3 is TGTGCCAGTAGTATCGGTCTTAGCAATGAGCAGTTCTTC. Amino acids: CASSIGLSNEQFF.

The rearrangement joins TRBV29-1 to TRBJ1-2, with D unresolved. The CDR3 runs to 11 residues. CDR1 is SQVTM, CDR2 ANQGSEA, per germline. The V end was cut by 8 bases, the J end by 8 bases, with 15 bases between. The CDR3 region is CSTSLLGGYTF. CDR3 DNA sequence: TGCAGCACCTCTCTTCTAGGCGGCTACACCTTC. Full variable domain (remainder filled in from reference TRBV29-1 and TRBJ1-2): SAVISQKPSRDICQRGTSLTIQCQVDSQVTMMFWYRQQPGQSLTLIATANQGSEATYESGFVIDKFPISRPNLTFSTLTVSNMSPEDSSIYLCSTSLLGGYTFGSGTRLTVV.

This clonotype was seen a handful of times. This chain joins TRBV20-1 and TRBJ1-6; D uncertain. Germline loops: CDR1 DFQATT, CDR2 SNEGSKA (reference sequence). The CDR3 has 15 residues. V was shortened by 8 bases and J by 7 bases, with 21 bases between the two germline ends. Written as DNA, the CDR3 is TGCAGTTCGACGGAACGGATCACCGCGAATTCACCCCTCCACTTT. Translation: CSSTERITANSPLHF.

This chain uses TRBV28 with TRBJ2-3, with no clear D. The CDR3 spans 14 residues. CDR1 MDHEN and CDR2 SYDVKM come from the germline V gene. Trimming took off 5 bases at V and 1 base at J, with 10 bases between the two ends. CDR3: CASSLPGRTDTQYF. For the CDR3, the DNA is TGTGCCAGCAGTCTCCCCGGACGCACAGATACGCAGTATTTT.

This chain connects TRBV29-1 to TRBJ2-2; no reliable D call. Trimming left V 6 bases short and J 5 bases short, with 13 bases between. Germline V gives CDR1 SQVTM, CDR2 ANQGSEA. The CDR3 length is 13 residues. CDR3 nucleotide sequence: TGCAGCGTGTATTGGACGCTGACCGGGGAGCTGTTTTTT. It is translated as CSVYWTLTGELFF.

The V gene is TRBV6-2 or TRBV6-3, the J gene TRBJ1-2; no clear D gene. The CDR3 runs 16 residues. V was cut by 4 bases and J by 4 bases, with 19 bases left in between. Germline CDR1 reads MNHEY; CDR2 reads SVGEGT. The CDR3: CASSSNRPYYFYGYTF. CDR3 in DNA: TGTGCCAGCAGTTCAAATAGACCATATTACTTCTATGGCTACACCTTC.

This clonotype was seen a few times. The chain recombines TRBV5-6 with TRBJ1-2; D not certain. Per germline, CDR1 SGHDT and CDR2 YYEEEE. The ends were cut back, 0 bases at V and 6 bases at J, with 12 bases in the middle. This CDR3 is built from 14 residues. CDR3 protein: CASSLVLWPDGYTF. The CDR3 nucleotides read TGTGCCAGCAGCTTGGTTCTCTGGCCGGATGGCTACACCTTC.

Ten or more counts support this clonotype. This chain connects TRBV7-9 to TRBJ1-6; TRBD1 matches at 7 bases. The CDR3 is made up of 14 amino acids. V was clipped by 5 bases and J by 3 bases; unmatched bases: 1. Germline V gene data show CDR1 as SEHNR and CDR2 as FQNEAQ (reference sequence). CDR3 sequence (DNA): TGTGCCAGCAGCGGGACAGTCTATAATTCACCCCTCCACTTT. Residues: CASSGTVYNSPLHF.

The rearrangement uses TRBV29-1 and TRBJ2-5; the D gene is possibly TRBD1 (6 bases). Germline V lookup: CDR1 SQVTM, CDR2 ANQGSEA. The CDR3 loop spans 11 amino acids. The germline V and J ends were trimmed by 6 bases and 5 bases, with 10 bases remaining between them. CDR3 protein: CSVRGSETQYF. The CDR3 coding sequence is TGCAGCGTAAGGGGGTCTGAGACCCAGTACTTC.

The J gene is TRBJ1-5, the V gene TRBV5-6; D unresolved. Germline assignment: CDR1 SGHDT and CDR2 YYEEEE. Trimming left V 3 bases short and J 0 bases short, with 16 bases between. The CDR3 consists of 17 residues. CDR3 nucleotides: TGTGCCAGCAGCTCGGGTTCCGTCTTAGATAGCAATCAGCCCCAGCATTTT. Amino acid sequence: CASSSGSVLDSNQPQHF.